The entry that follows covers one T cell receptor (beta chain) sequence. The antigen remains unidentified. TCRdb keeps only in-frame clones here, not all; method: immunoSEQ multiplex PCR. The sample holds around 120,000 clones, about 91% seen once. V lost 7 bases, J lost 5 bases, and 8 bases stayed unmatched. The CDR3 runs to 13 residues. Germline lookup yields CDR1 SQVTM and CDR2 ANQGSEA. The data derive from a study of T cell responses to AZD1222 COVID-19 vaccine. Regarding the study as a whole: Females outnumbered males among donors, who were mostly white British; clonal diversity was possibly underestimated.

The rearrangement joins TRBV29-1 to TRBJ1-1; 9 nucleotides agree with TRBD1. This clonotype was obtained from an adult in good health. Material: peripheral blood, obtained on day 0 of AZD1222 vaccination. The CDR3 nucleotides are TGCAGCGCCCGGACAGGGGTTTCAACTGAAGCTTTCTTT. This codes for CSARTGVSTEAFF.